This T cell receptor beta chain was obtained from a study of T-cell reconstitution after alpha-beta-depleted transplantation in children. Unique molecular identifiers were used to barcode this TCRbeta library. MiXCR, applied by TCRdb to the PCR reads, yields one record per CDR3 protein. The table shows more than 500,000 distinct CDR3 sequences, with roughly 10% occurring only once. Germline loops: CDR1 MDHEN, CDR2 SYDVKM. This CDR3 contains 15 residues. The V gene lost 6 bases and the J gene lost 5 bases, with 19 bases spanning the gap. The chain employs TRBV28 and TRBJ2-5, with a weak D call TRBD2 (6 bases). This material consisted of PBMCs, mostly from graft donor cells, taken 180 days after TCRalphabeta/CD19-depleted stem cell transplant. This clonotype was obtained from a female patient between 2 and 15 years old who had a stem cell transplant for aplastic anemia, so the T cells may come from the graft donor. CDR3 in amino acids: CASSAGTEPRETQYF. The CDR3 bases are TGTGCCAGCAGCGCCGGGACTGAGCCCCGGGAGACCCAGTACTTC.